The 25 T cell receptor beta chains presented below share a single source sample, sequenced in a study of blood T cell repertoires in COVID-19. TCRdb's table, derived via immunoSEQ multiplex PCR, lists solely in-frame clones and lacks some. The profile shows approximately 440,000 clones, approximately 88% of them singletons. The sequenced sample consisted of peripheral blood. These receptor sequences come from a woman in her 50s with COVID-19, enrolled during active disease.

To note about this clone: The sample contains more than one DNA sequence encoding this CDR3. CDR3 sequence reads: CASSPGTASYEQYF. The CDR3 DNA reads TGCGCCAGCAGCCCCGGGACAGCAAGCTACGAGCAGTACTTC. The chain couples TRBV5-1 to TRBJ2-7; 7 bases align to TRBD1. Trimming removed 4 bases from V and 3 bases from J; junction bases left unmatched: 7. The CDR3 covers 14 residues. Germline V gene data show CDR1 as SGHRS and CDR2 as YFSETQ.

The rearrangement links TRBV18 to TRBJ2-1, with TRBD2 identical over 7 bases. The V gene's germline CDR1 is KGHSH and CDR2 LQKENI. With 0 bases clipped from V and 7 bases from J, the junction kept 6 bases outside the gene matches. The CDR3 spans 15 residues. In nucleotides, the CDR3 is TGTGCCAGCTCACCACCGGGCCGGGGAGGGAATGAGCAGTTCTTC. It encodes CASSPPGRGGNEQFF.

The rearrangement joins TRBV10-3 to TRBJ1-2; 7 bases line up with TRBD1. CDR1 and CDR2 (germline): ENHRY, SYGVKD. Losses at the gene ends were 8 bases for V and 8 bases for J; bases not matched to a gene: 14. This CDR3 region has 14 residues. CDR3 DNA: TGTGCCATCTCCGAGGGGGCGACCGGAGGCGGCTACACCTTC. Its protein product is CAISEGATGGGYTF.

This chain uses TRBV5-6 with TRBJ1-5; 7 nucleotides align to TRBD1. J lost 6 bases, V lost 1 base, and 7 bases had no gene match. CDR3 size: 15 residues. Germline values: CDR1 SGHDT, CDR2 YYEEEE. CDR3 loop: CASSLQGVRGQPQHF. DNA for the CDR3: TGTGCCAGCAGCTTGCAGGGGGTCCGAGGTCAGCCCCAGCATTTT.

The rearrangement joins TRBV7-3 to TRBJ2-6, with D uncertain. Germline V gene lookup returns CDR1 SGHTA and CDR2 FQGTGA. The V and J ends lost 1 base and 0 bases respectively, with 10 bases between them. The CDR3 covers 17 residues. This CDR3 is CASSLRSASSGANVLTF. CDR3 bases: TGTGCCAGCAGCTTAAGGTCAGCTAGCTCTGGGGCCAACGTCCTGACTTTC.

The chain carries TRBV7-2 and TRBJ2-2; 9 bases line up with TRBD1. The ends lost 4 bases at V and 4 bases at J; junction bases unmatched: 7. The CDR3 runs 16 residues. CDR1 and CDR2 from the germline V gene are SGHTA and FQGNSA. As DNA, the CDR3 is TGTGCCAGCAGCTCACAGGGGGCGGGTATCACCGGGGAGCTGTTTTTT. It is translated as CASSSQGAGITGELFF.

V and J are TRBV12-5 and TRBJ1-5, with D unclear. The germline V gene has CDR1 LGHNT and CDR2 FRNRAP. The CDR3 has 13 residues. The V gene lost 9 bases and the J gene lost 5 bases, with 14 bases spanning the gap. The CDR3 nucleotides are TGTGCTAGCACTGGGTCGGGGTATCAGCCCCAGCATTTT. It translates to CASTGSGYQPQHF.

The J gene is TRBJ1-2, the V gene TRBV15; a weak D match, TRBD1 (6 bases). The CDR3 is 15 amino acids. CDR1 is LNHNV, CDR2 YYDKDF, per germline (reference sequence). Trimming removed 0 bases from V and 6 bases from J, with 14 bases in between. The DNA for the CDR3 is TGTGCCACCAGCAGAGACCCCCAGGGGCTTGATGGCTACACCTTC. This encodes CATSRDPQGLDGYTF.

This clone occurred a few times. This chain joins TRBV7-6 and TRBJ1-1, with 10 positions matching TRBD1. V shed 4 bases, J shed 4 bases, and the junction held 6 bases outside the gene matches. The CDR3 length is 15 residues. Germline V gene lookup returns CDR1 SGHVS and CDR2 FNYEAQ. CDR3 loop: CASSYGTGAGTEAFF. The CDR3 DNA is TGTGCCAGCAGCTACGGGACAGGGGCGGGCACTGAAGCTTTCTTT.

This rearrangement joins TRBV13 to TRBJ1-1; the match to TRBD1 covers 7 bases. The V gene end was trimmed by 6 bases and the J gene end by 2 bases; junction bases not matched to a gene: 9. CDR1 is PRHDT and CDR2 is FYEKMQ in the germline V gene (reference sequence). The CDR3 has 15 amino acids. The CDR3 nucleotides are TGTGCCAGCAGGGCTAAAGGACAGGCTAACACTGAAGCTTTCTTT. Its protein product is CASRAKGQANTEAFF.

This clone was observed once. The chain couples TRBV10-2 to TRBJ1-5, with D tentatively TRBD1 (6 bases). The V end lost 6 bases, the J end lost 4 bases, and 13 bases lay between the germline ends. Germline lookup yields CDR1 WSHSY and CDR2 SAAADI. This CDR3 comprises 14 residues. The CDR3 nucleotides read TGCGCCAGCAGGGGGACATTAGGTAATCAGCCCCAGCATTTT. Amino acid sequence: CASRGTLGNQPQHF.

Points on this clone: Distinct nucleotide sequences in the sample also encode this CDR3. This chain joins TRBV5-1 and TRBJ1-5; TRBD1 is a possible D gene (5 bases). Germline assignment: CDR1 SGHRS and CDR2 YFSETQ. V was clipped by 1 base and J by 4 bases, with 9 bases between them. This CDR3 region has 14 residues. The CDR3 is CASSLTGRNQPQHF. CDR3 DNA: TGCGCCAGCAGCTTGACAGGACGGAATCAGCCCCAGCATTTT.

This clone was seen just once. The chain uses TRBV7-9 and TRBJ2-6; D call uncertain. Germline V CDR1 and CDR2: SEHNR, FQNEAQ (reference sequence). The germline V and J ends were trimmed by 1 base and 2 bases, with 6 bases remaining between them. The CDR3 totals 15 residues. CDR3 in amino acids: CASSLGVPGANVLTF. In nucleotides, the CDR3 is TGTGCCAGCAGCTTAGGAGTTCCTGGGGCCAACGTCCTGACTTTC. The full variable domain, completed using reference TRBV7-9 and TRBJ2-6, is DTGVSQNPRHKITKRGQNVTFRCDPISEHNRLYWYRQTLGQGPEFLTYFQNEAQLEKSRLLSDRFSAERPKGSFSTLEIQRTEQGDSAMYLCASSLGVPGANVLTFGAGSRLTVL.

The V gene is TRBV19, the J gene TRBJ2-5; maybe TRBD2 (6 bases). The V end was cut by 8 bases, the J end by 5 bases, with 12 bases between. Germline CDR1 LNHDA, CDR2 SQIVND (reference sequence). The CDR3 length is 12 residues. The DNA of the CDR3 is TGTGCCAGTGGAAGGGCGGGGGAGACCCAGTACTTC. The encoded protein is CASGRAGETQYF. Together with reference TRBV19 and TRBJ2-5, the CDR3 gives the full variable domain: DGGITQSPKYLFRKEGQNVTLSCEQNLNHDAMYWYRQDPGQGLRLIYYSQIVNDFQKGDIAEGYSVSREKKESFPLTVTSAQKNPTAFYLCASGRAGETQYFGPGTRLLVL.

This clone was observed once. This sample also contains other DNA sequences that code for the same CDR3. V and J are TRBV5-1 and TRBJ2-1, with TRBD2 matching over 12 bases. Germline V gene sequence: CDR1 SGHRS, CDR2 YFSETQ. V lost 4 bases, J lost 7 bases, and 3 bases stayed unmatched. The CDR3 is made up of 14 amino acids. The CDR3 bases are TGCGCCAGCAGCCTACTAGCGGGGGGTAATGAGCAGTTCTTC. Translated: CASSLLAGGNEQFF.

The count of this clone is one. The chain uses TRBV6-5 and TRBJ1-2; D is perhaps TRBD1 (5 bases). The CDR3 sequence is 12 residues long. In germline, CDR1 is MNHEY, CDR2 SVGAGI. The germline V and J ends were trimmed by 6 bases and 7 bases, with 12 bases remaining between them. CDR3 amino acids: CASRSTVRGYTF. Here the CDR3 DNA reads TGTGCCAGCAGATCGACAGTGCGTGGCTACACCTTC.

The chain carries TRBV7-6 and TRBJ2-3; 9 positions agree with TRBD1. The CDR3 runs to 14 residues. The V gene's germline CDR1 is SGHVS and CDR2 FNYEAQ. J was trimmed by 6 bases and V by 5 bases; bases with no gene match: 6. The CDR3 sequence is CASSASTGGDTQYF. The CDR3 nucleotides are TGTGCCAGCAGCGCCTCGACAGGGGGGGATACGCAGTATTTT. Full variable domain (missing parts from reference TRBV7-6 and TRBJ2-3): GAGVSQSPRYKVTKRGQDVALRCDPISGHVSLYWYRQALGQGPEFLTYFNYEAQQDKSGLPNDRFSAERPEGSISTLTIQRTEQRDSAMYRCASSASTGGDTQYFGPGTRLTVL.

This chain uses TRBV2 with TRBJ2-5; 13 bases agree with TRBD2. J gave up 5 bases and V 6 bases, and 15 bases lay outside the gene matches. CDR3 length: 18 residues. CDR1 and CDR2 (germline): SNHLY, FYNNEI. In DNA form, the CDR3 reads TGTGCCAGCAGGGCCAGCTCGCTAACTAGCGGGGGGGCGGAGACCCAGTACTTC. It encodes CASRASSLTSGGAETQYF.

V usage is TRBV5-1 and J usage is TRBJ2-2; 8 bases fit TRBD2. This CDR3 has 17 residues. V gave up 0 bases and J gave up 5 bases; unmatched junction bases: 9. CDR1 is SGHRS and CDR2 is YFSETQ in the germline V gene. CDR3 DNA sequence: TGCGCCAGCAGCTTGGAGAGCGGGGGACCCTCAACCGGGGAGCTGTTTTTT. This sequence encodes CASSLESGGPSTGELFF.

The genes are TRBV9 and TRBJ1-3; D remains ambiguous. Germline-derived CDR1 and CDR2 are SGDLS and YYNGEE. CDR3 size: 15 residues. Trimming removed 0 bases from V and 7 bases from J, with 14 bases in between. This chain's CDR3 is CASSVGLISDNTIYF. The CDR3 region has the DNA TGTGCCAGCAGCGTAGGACTTATTTCCGACAACACCATATATTTT.

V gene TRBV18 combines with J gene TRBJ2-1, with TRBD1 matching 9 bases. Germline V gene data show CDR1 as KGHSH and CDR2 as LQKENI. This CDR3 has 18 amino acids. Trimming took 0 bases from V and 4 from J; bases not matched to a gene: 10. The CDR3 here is CASSPPPSGTGLYNEQFF. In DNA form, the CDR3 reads TGTGCCAGCTCACCACCGCCTTCCGGGACAGGGTTATACAATGAGCAGTTCTTC.

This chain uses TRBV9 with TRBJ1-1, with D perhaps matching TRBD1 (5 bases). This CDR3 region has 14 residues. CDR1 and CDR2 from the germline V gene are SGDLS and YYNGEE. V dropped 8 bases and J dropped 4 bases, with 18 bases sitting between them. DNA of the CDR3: TGTGCCAGTAGTCTAGGGGCATTGAGCACTGAAGCTTTCTTT. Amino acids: CASSLGALSTEAFF. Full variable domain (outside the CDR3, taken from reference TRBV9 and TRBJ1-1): DSGVTQTPKHLITATGQRVTLRCSPRSGDLSVYWYQQSLDQGLQFLIQYYNGEERAKGNILERFSAQQFPDLHSELNLSSLELGDSALYFCASSLGALSTEAFFGQGTRLTVV.

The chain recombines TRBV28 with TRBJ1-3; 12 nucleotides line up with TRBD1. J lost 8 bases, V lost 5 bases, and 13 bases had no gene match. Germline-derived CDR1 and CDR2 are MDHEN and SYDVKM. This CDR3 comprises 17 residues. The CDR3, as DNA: TGTGCCAGCAGTGACCAGCCTACGGGACAGGGGGCGGACACCATATATTTT. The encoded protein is CASSDQPTGQGADTIYF.

The CDR3 reads CASSLFLPSGGTGGNYGYTF. CDR3 nucleotide sequence: TGTGCCAGCAGTTTATTTTTGCCGTCTGGGGGGACAGGGGGCAACTATGGCTACACCTTC. The chain carries TRBV28 and TRBJ1-2, with 12 bases identical to TRBD1. The CDR3 extends over 20 amino acids. Germline V gene sequence: CDR1 MDHEN, CDR2 SYDVKM. V was clipped by 1 base and J by 2 bases; unmatched bases: 14.

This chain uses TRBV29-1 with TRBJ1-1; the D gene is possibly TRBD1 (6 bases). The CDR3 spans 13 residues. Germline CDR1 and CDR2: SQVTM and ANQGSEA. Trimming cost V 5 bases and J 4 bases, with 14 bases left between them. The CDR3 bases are TGCAGCGTTCTTCTAGGGGGATCCACTGAAGCTTTCTTT. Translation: CSVLLGGSTEAFF.